Listed below are T cell receptor beta chains from one sample, sequenced in a study of T cell responses to AZD1222 COVID-19 vaccine. Repertoires were generated with immunoSEQ multiplex PCR, while TCRdb's copy carries only in-frame clones and drops some. This sample has approximately 150,000 clones, with around 93% found just once. The sequencing here drew on peripheral blood, taken 28 days after the second AZD1222 dose. The source is an adult who received the AZD1222 COVID-19 vaccine. CDR3s include the opening cysteine and the closing phenylalanine or tryptophan. Each record gives: J gene, D gene, V gene, clone size, CDR3 DNA, CDR3 protein. D genes are given only for firm matches. Not every row has a clone size; where given, it reads once, few, many or a size class.

J: TRBJ1-1
D: -
V: TRBV2
size: -
DNA: TGTGCCAGCAGTGAGTGGGGTGAAGCTTTCTTT
CDR3: CASSEWGEAFF

J: TRBJ1-1
D: -
V: TRBV5-8
size: once
DNA: TGTGCCAGCGGGTTGGTCGTTGGGCACACTGAAGCTTTCTTT
CDR3: CASGLVVGHTEAFF

J: TRBJ1-2
D: -
V: TRBV5-5
size: -
DNA: TGTGCCAGCAGCTACCGGGGAAACGGCTATGGCTACACCTTC
CDR3: CASSYRGNGYGYTF

J: TRBJ1-4
D: -
V: TRBV27
size: -
DNA: TGTGCCAGCAGTCAAACACTGGGCGGGGGAGCGGCGGTTAATGAAAAACTGTTTTTT
CDR3: CASSQTLGGGAAVNEKLFF

J: TRBJ2-7
D: -
V: TRBV7-9
size: -
DNA: TGTGCCAGCAGCCTTCTGGGCCGCAATCCCTACGAGCAGTACTTC
CDR3: CASSLLGRNPYEQYF

J: TRBJ2-2
D: TRBD1
V: TRBV7-8
size: few
DNA: TGTGCCAGCAGCTCCGGGACAGACACCGGGGAGCTGTTTTTT
CDR3: CASSSGTDTGELFF

J: TRBJ2-1
D: TRBD2
V: TRBV5-1
size: -
DNA: TGCGCCAGCAGTCGAACTACTAGCGGGAGGGTGGCACTCAATGAGCAGTTCTTC
CDR3: CASSRTTSGRVALNEQFF

J: TRBJ2-1
D: -
V: TRBV30
size: -
DNA: TGTGCCTGGAGATCTTACAATGAGCAGTTCTTC
CDR3: CAWRSYNEQFF

J: TRBJ2-2
D: TRBD1
V: TRBV7-6
size: -
DNA: TGTGCCAGCAGCTTAAGACAGGGTACCACCGGGGAGCTGTTTTTT
CDR3: CASSLRQGTTGELFF

J: TRBJ2-5
D: -
V: TRBV5-1
size: -
DNA: TGCGCCACCGGGGAAGGAGCTAGATTCGGGACCCAGTACTTC
CDR3: CATGEGARFGTQYF

J: TRBJ2-1
D: -
V: TRBV19
size: -
DNA: TGTGCCAGTAGTATAGTAGGAGTCAATGAGCAGTTCTTC
CDR3: CASSIVGVNEQFF

J: TRBJ2-4
D: TRBD2
V: TRBV12-3/TRBV12-4
size: -
DNA: TGTGCCAGCAGCTTCACCGGGACTAGTATTCAGTACTTC
CDR3: CASSFTGTSIQYF

J: TRBJ2-7
D: -
V: TRBV4-1
size: -
DNA: TGCGCCAGCAGGGGATCGACGGCGGACGAGCAGTACTTC
CDR3: CASRGSTADEQYF

J: TRBJ2-3
D: TRBD2
V: TRBV4-3
size: -
DNA: TGCGCCAGCAGCCAACTTGGGACTAGCGGGAGCGCGGCAGATACGCAGTATTTT
CDR3: CASSQLGTSGSAADTQYF

J: TRBJ2-3
D: -
V: TRBV5-4
size: once
DNA: TGTGCCAGCAGGAACGCAGGGGCAGATACGCAGTATTTT
CDR3: CASRNAGADTQYF

J: TRBJ1-2
D: -
V: TRBV14
size: -
DNA: TGTGCCAGCAGCCAAGCATCAGGGAGCGGGGGCTACACCTTC
CDR3: CASSQASGSGGYTF

J: TRBJ2-2
D: -
V: TRBV5-5
size: -
DNA: TGTGCCAGCAGCTTGGTGGGACAGAACACCGGGGAGCTGTTTTTT
CDR3: CASSLVGQNTGELFF

J: TRBJ2-7
D: TRBD1
V: TRBV2
size: -
DNA: TGTGCCGGTATGCTTATACAGGGGGCCTACGAGCAGTACTTC
CDR3: CAGMLIQGAYEQYF

J: TRBJ2-7
D: TRBD2
V: TRBV7-2
size: -
DNA: TGTGCCAGCAGCTTAGATGGTTCTAGCGGGGTATACGAGCAGTACTTC
CDR3: CASSLDGSSGVYEQYF

J: TRBJ1-5
D: -
V: TRBV5-5
size: -
DNA: TGTGCCAGCAGCAAAGAAGCGGGTTTTTGGCAGCCCCAGCATTTT
CDR3: CASSKEAGFWQPQHF

J: TRBJ2-2
D: -
V: TRBV7-9
size: -
DNA: TGTGCCAGCAGCTTAGTGAGGAGTACCGGGGAGCTGTTTTTT
CDR3: CASSLVRSTGELFF

J: TRBJ1-6
D: TRBD1
V: TRBV30
size: -
DNA: TGTGCCTGGAGTGTACTTAGGGGGCGAGGTTCACCCCTCCACTTT
CDR3: CAWSVLRGRGSPLHF

J: TRBJ2-3
D: TRBD2
V: TRBV18
size: -
DNA: TGTGCCAGCTCACCCACCGCTATAGCGGGGGTTACAGATACGCAGTATTTT
CDR3: CASSPTAIAGVTDTQYF

J: TRBJ2-2
D: TRBD2
V: TRBV19
size: -
DNA: TGTGCCAGTAGGCCGGGACTAGCGAGAGAAGGGGAGCTGTTTTTT
CDR3: CASRPGLAREGELFF

J: TRBJ1-1
D: TRBD1
V: TRBV24-1
size: -
DNA: TGTGCCACCAGTGATTTGGAGCGACAGGGCGGGACTGAAGCTTTCTTT
CDR3: CATSDLERQGGTEAFF

J: TRBJ2-1
D: -
V: TRBV12-5
size: once
DNA: TGTGCTAGTGGTTTGTCATATGAGGGTTGGGGGCAGCTACATGACAATGAGCAGTTCTTC
CDR3: CASGLSYEGWGQLHDNEQFF

J: TRBJ1-2
D: -
V: TRBV25-1
size: -
DNA: TGTGCCAGCATGGAACGCTATGGCTACACCTTC
CDR3: CASMERYGYTF

J: TRBJ2-3
D: -
V: TRBV5-1
size: -
DNA: TGCGCCAGCAGCTTACAAGACTCAAACACAGATACGCAGTATTTT
CDR3: CASSLQDSNTDTQYF

J: TRBJ2-5
D: -
V: TRBV19
size: -
DNA: TGTGCCAGTAGTATCGTCGGGGCTGGAGAGACCCAGTACTTC
CDR3: CASSIVGAGETQYF

J: TRBJ2-7
D: -
V: TRBV7-2
size: -
DNA: TGTGCCAGCAGCTTAGTCCTGACAGCTAGCTCCTACGAGCAGTACTTC
CDR3: CASSLVLTASSYEQYF

J: TRBJ1-5
D: -
V: TRBV29-1
size: once
DNA: TGCAGCGTTGCGGACAGCGCCTCGGAGCCCCAGCATTTT
CDR3: CSVADSASEPQHF

J: TRBJ2-5
D: -
V: TRBV5-1
size: -
DNA: TGCGCCAGCAGCTGGGCCGGGACAAGAAACGGGGAGACCCAGTACTTC
CDR3: CASSWAGTRNGETQYF

J: TRBJ1-2
D: TRBD1
V: TRBV29-1
size: -
DNA: TGCAGCGTTGGGCGAATGGGCAGGGGGTTCGGCTACACCTTC
CDR3: CSVGRMGRGFGYTF

J: TRBJ2-7
D: TRBD2
V: TRBV12-5
size: -
DNA: TGTGCTAGTGGTTTATCCCGCAGGGGGCCGCTAGCGGGGGGCTTCTCCTACGAGCAGTACTTC
CDR3: CASGLSRRGPLAGGFSYEQYF

J: TRBJ2-3
D: -
V: TRBV28
size: -
DNA: TGTGCCAGCAGTCCAAACAGGGATACGCAGTATTTT
CDR3: CASSPNRDTQYF

J: TRBJ1-3
D: TRBD1
V: TRBV28
size: -
DNA: TGTGCCAGCAGTTCGACAGGGGGCACTGGAAACACCATATATTTT
CDR3: CASSSTGGTGNTIYF

J: TRBJ2-7
D: -
V: TRBV21-1
size: -
DNA: TGTGCCAGCCTTTTTATGTCTAGTGTTTCCTACGAGCAGTACTTC
CDR3: CASLFMSSVSYEQYF

J: TRBJ2-6
D: -
V: TRBV9
size: -
DNA: TGTGCCAGCAGCGTACAGCTCTCTGGGGCCAACGTCCTGACTTTC
CDR3: CASSVQLSGANVLTF

J: TRBJ1-3
D: -
V: TRBV7-9
size: -
DNA: TGTGCCAGCAGCTTAGGGACTCAGCACTCTGGAAACACCATATATTTT
CDR3: CASSLGTQHSGNTIYF

J: TRBJ1-1
D: -
V: TRBV9
size: -
DNA: TGTGCCAGCAGCTTCGGGACCGGAATGAACACTGAAGCTTTCTTT
CDR3: CASSFGTGMNTEAFF

J: TRBJ2-1
D: TRBD1
V: TRBV4-3
size: -
DNA: TGCGCCAGCAGCCAGGCTACCGGGACAGGGACCTACAATGAGCAGTTCTTC
CDR3: CASSQATGTGTYNEQFF

J: TRBJ2-2
D: TRBD2
V: TRBV5-1
size: -
DNA: TGCCCCAGCACCCGGGGACTCGCGGGGGGGCTTATCGCCGGGGAGCTGTTTTTT
CDR3: CPSTRGLAGGLIAGELFF

J: TRBJ2-1
D: -
V: TRBV9
size: -
DNA: TGTGCCAGCAGCGTAGGAGCGGACCTCTCCTACAATGAGCAGTTCTTC
CDR3: CASSVGADLSYNEQFF

J: TRBJ2-3
D: -
V: TRBV7-9
size: -
DNA: TGTGCCAGCAGCTTGACCCGGGGTACAGATACGCAGTATTTT
CDR3: CASSLTRGTDTQYF

J: TRBJ1-2
D: -
V: TRBV4-1
size: -
DNA: TGCGCCAGCAGCCAGGGGGCCATCTACTATGGCTACACCTTC
CDR3: CASSQGAIYYGYTF

J: TRBJ1-2
D: -
V: TRBV11-3
size: -
DNA: TGTGCCAGCAGCCCCCACCAGGGAAACTATGGCTACACCTTC
CDR3: CASSPHQGNYGYTF

J: TRBJ2-1
D: TRBD2
V: TRBV7-2
size: once
DNA: TGTGCCAGCAGCTTCATGATGGGCGGGGGGGATAATGAGCAGTTCTTC
CDR3: CASSFMMGGGDNEQFF

J: TRBJ1-3
D: -
V: TRBV5-6
size: -
DNA: TGTGCCAGCAGCTTGTGGGTCTCTGGAAACACCATATATTTT
CDR3: CASSLWVSGNTIYF

J: TRBJ2-2
D: -
V: TRBV19
size: -
DNA: TGTGCCAGTCCAAGGGGGCAGGGGAGGACCGGGGAGCTGTTTTTT
CDR3: CASPRGQGRTGELFF

J: TRBJ1-2
D: TRBD1
V: TRBV6-5
size: -
DNA: TGTGCCAGCAGTTACTCGACAGGGGGGTACTATGGCTACACCTTC
CDR3: CASSYSTGGYYGYTF

J: TRBJ2-1
D: -
V: TRBV11-2
size: -
DNA: TGTGCCAGCAGCTCGGTCGTTGAGCAGTTCTTC
CDR3: CASSSVVEQFF

J: TRBJ2-1
D: TRBD2
V: TRBV18
size: once
DNA: TGTGCCAGCTCACCACTGAACGGGAGGGCGCACAATGAGCAGTTCTTC
CDR3: CASSPLNGRAHNEQFF

J: TRBJ2-1
D: TRBD2
V: TRBV28
size: -
DNA: TGTGCCAGCAGTTTCCTCATATTTAAGCGGGAAGGTAAGAATGAGCAGTTCTTC
CDR3: CASSFLIFKREGKNEQFF